This entry describes one TCR beta chain. Its specificity is not known. A clone one base away is much larger, so this may be a read error. A sample-barcoded 5' primer and a J-beta primer mix were used in a second PCR of roughly 7 to 11 cycles. Samples each returned at least 2.5 million CDR3-containing paired-end reads. TCRdb re-derived calls from the 5' RACE reads in MiXCR, one entry per CDR3 protein. The sample lists about 1 million distinct CDR3 sequences, 35% to 55% seen once, with about 19% in the top ten. This sample is part of a study of blood T cells in healthy people across ages. General study points: Expanded clonotype shifts may have been confounded, as the donors had an unknown CMV status.

The sample consisted of blood. The origin of this receptor is an older woman in good health.

The chain's CDR3 is CASSLDPSTEQYF. As DNA, the CDR3 is TGTGCCAGCAGCTTAGACCCTAGCACTGAGCAGTACTTC. The rearrangement joins TRBV7-2 to TRBJ2-7; tentative D call: TRBD2 (5 bases). Germline V gives CDR1 SGHTA, CDR2 FQGNSA. The CDR3 contains 13 residues. V dropped 1 base and J dropped 7 bases, with 11 bases sitting between them.